The next 12 T cell receptor beta chains were all read from a single sample in a study of long-term antiretroviral therapy in people with HIV. The libraries were made with immunoSEQ v3.0 at survey level. The repertoire was sequenced with immunoSEQ multiplex PCR; TCRdb's copy has only in-frame clones and lacks some. This repertoire shows about 32,000 clones, around 97% found once; its top ten account for 1.9%. The material sequenced was unsorted PBMCs, taken 7.6 years after starting antiretroviral therapy. Source of these receptors: a man aged 25 to 40 with HIV.

The chain has TRBV6-6 and TRBJ1-1; D ambiguous. CDR1 and CDR2 (germline): MNHNY, SVGAGI (reference sequence). Trimming removed 6 bases from V and 6 bases from J, with 11 bases in between. The CDR3 extends over 12 amino acids. The CDR3 sequence: CASRERTAEAFF. The CDR3 bases are TGTGCCAGCAGGGAGAGGACGGCTGAAGCTTTCTTT.

This clone was counted a single time. This chain links TRBV6-5 with TRBJ1-4; D is uncertain. Deletions cut 5 bases from V and 0 bases from J, with 7 bases between. The CDR3 spans 14 residues. Germline-derived CDR1 and CDR2 are MNHEY and SVGAGI. The CDR3 bases are TGTGCCAGCAGTAGGGCAGCAACTAATGAAAAACTGTTTTTT. Residues: CASSRAATNEKLFF.

This clone was recorded once. J is TRBJ1-1 and V is TRBV6-1, with D maybe TRBD1 (5 bases). Per germline, CDR1 MNHNS and CDR2 SASEGT. The CDR3 covers 15 residues. Trimming removed 6 bases at V and 6 bases at J, with 20 bases between. CDR3 DNA: TGTGCCAGCAGCCCTATTGTAACAGGTGACGCTGAAGCTTTCTTT. This translates into CASSPIVTGDAEAFF.

J is TRBJ2-3 and V is TRBV19, with 7 bases matching TRBD2. The V segment lost 3 bases and the J segment 4 bases; nucleotides outside the gene matches: 7. The CDR3 sequence is 15 residues long. The germline gives CDR1 LNHDA, CDR2 SQIVND (reference sequence). This chain's CDR3 is CASSIAGAGADTQYF. As DNA, the CDR3 is TGTGCCAGTAGTATTGCGGGAGCAGGTGCAGATACGCAGTATTTT.

The chain combines TRBV6-5 with TRBJ1-5; 9 nucleotides agree with TRBD1. This CDR3 region has 14 residues. Germline V CDR1 and CDR2: MNHEY, SVGAGI. V gave up 5 bases and J gave up 8 bases; unmatched junction bases: 7. CDR3 protein: CASSPRDRAKPQHF. Here the CDR3 DNA reads TGTGCCAGCAGTCCCCGGGACAGGGCCAAGCCCCAGCATTTT.

The genes are TRBV5-8 and TRBJ2-5, with D tentatively TRBD2 (5 bases). Trimming left V 5 bases short and J 5 bases short, with 16 bases between. Looked up from germline, CDR1 is SGHTS and CDR2 is YDEGEE. This CDR3 is 14 amino acids long. The CDR3 loop is CASSYPEGSETQYF. The CDR3 coding sequence is TGTGCCAGCAGTTATCCAGAGGGTTCCGAGACCCAGTACTTC.

This clone appeared once. The genes are TRBV6-5 and TRBJ1-2, with TRBD1 matching 9 bases. Germline V lookup: CDR1 MNHEY, CDR2 SVGAGI. The junction had 7 bases not matched to a gene; V was cut back by 4 bases and J by 1 base. The CDR3 contains 16 residues. In DNA form, the CDR3 reads TGTGCCAGCAGTTCCCCGGGGACAGGGCTTAACTATGGCTACACCTTC. This sequence encodes CASSSPGTGLNYGYTF.

The V gene is TRBV7-9, the J gene TRBJ2-3; either TRBD1 or TRBD2 may supply D (5 bases each). This CDR3 has 15 amino acids. Germline assignment: CDR1 SEHNR and CDR2 FQNEAQ (reference sequence). V was shortened by 5 bases and J by 4 bases, with 16 bases between the two germline ends. The CDR3 nucleotides are TGTGCCAGCAGCGAAGGTTTGGGGGAGTCAGATACGCAGTATTTT. Protein product: CASSEGLGESDTQYF.

The chain employs TRBV6-6 and TRBJ2-7, with no clear D. The CDR3 totals 14 residues. Trimming pared 5 bases from V and 4 bases from J, leaving 15 bases between. Germline loops: CDR1 MNHNY, CDR2 SVGAGI (reference sequence). The chain's CDR3 is CASSPLGRRYEQYF. In nucleotides, the CDR3 is TGTGCCAGCAGTCCCCTCGGGCGTCGATACGAGCAGTACTTC.

The rearrangement links TRBV6-5 to TRBJ1-1; TRBD1 is a possible D gene (5 bases). Germline V lookup: CDR1 MNHEY, CDR2 SVGAGI. This CDR3 is 14 amino acids long. V gave up 0 bases and J gave up 4 bases, with 9 bases separating them. The DNA of the CDR3 is TGTGCCAGCAGTTACTCGACGGGGGGCACTGAAGCTTTCTTT. Translation gives CASSYSTGGTEAFF.

This clone has a single count. This sequence joins TRBV5-4 and TRBJ2-7; weak D call: TRBD2 (5 bases). The germline V gene has CDR1 SGHNT and CDR2 YYREEE (reference sequence). There are 16 residues in the CDR3. Trimming took 1 base from V and 5 from J, leaving 19 bases between them. In DNA, the CDR3 is TGTGCCAGCAGCTTGTGGGTGCCGGGGTCGAGGAACGAGCAGTACTTC. This encodes CASSLWVPGSRNEQYF.

The CDR3 bases are TGTGCCAGCAGCCACACCTACAATGAGCAGTTCTTC. Translated: CASSHTYNEQFF. The V call is TRBV5-5, the J call TRBJ2-1; D call uncertain. This CDR3 region has 12 residues. The germline V gene encodes CDR1 SGHKS and CDR2 YYEKEE (reference sequence). The V end lost 4 bases, the J end lost 2 bases, and 4 bases lay between the germline ends.